This T cell receptor (beta chain) was retrieved from a study of cytomegalovirus exposure and HLA in healthy donors. Study outcomes and limitations: HLA-A and HLA-B allele assignments for most subjects were reportedly predicted accurately using TCR beta sequences. Most TCR sequences were seen very rarely across donors, but some public TCRs occurred in many. Earlier results showed most TCR beta V segments being productive about 90% or about 30% of the time.

Points on this clone: Its target is not known.

The PCR was carried out with 60 Vbeta primers and 13 Jbeta primers. Original processing methods: Per a later analysis, the number of unique TCR beta chains was some 75 million, of which 9 million to 14 million were shared. Sequencing was performed with immunoSEQ multiplex PCR; in TCRdb, only in-frame clones are kept and a portion is missing. V and J calls and clone size are copied from that table; D and trimming were computed from the DNA. The profile shows 93,000 or so clones, roughly three quarters of them singletons. The ends were cut back, 2 bases at V and 0 bases at J, with 17 bases in the middle. This CDR3 contains 17 residues. Germline-derived CDR1 and CDR2 are SGHVS and FNYEAQ.

The V and J genes are TRBV7-6 and TRBJ2-7; the D is unclear. This clonotype was obtained from a woman younger than 35 in good health and CMV-seropositive. Sample: PBMCs. In DNA, the CDR3 is TGTGCCAGCAGCTTAACCCCCCATACTGGTTTCTCCTACGAGCAGTACTTC. Translation gives CASSLTPHTGFSYEQYF.